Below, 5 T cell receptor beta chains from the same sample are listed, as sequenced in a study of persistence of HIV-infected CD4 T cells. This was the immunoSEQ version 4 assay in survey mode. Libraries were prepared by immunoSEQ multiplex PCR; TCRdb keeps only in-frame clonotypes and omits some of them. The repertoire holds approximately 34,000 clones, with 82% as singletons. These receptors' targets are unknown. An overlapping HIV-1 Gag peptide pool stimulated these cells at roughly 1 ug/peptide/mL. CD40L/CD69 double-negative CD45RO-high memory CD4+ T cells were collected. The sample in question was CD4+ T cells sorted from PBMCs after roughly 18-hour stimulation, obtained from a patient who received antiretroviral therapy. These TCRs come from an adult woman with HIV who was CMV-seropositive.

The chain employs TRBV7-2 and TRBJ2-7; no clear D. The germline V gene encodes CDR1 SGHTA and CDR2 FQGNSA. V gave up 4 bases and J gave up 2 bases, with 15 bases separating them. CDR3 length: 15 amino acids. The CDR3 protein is CASSSPLSWAYEQYF. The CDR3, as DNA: TGTGCCAGCAGCTCCCCTTTGTCCTGGGCCTACGAGCAGTACTTC.

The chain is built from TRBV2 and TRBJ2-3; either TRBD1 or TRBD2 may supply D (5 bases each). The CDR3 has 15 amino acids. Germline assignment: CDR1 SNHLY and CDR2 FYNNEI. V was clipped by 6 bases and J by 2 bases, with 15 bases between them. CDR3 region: CASRKEGWHTDTQYF. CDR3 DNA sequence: TGTGCCAGCAGAAAAGAGGGGTGGCACACAGATACGCAGTATTTT. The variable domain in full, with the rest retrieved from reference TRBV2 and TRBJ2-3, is EPEVTQTPSHQVTQMGQEVILRCVPISNHLYFYWYRQILGQKVEFLVSFYNNEISEKSEIFDDQFSVERPDGSNFTLKIRSTKLEDSAMYFCASRKEGWHTDTQYFGPGTRLTVL.

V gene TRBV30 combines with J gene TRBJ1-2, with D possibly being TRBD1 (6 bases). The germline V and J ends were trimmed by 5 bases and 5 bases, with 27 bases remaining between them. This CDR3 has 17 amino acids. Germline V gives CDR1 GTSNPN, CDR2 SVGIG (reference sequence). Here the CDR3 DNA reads TGTGCCTGGGCCAGGGGTCTCCGAAGTCCTACTCAATATGGCTACACCTTC. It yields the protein CAWARGLRSPTQYGYTF.

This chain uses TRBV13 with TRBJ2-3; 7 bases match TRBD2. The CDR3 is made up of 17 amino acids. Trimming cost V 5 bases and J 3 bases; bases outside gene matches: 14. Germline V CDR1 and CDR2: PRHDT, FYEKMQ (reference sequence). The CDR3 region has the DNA TGTGCCAGCAGCACCGCCCTCTACCCCGGGGGGACAGATACGCAGTATTTT. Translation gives CASSTALYPGGTDTQYF.

The DNA for the CDR3 is TGTGCCAGCAGCTTTGGGACAGGGCTTCTGGGAGAGACCCAGTACTTC. Residues: CASSFGTGLLGETQYF. The rearrangement links TRBV7-2 to TRBJ2-5, with 9 bases lining up with TRBD1. Per the germline V gene, CDR1 is SGHTA and CDR2 is FQGNSA. The J segment lost 4 bases and the V segment lost 3 bases, leaving 9 bases of the junction unmatched. The CDR3 sequence is 16 residues long. The whole variable domain, remainder taken from reference TRBV7-2 and TRBJ2-5, is GAGVSQSPSNKVTEKGKDVELRCDPISGHTALYWYRQSLGQGLEFLIYFQGNSAPDKSGLPSDRFSAERTGGSVSTLTIQRTQQEDSAVYLCASSFGTGLLGETQYFGPGTRLLVL.